This is a list of T cell receptor beta chains from one sample in a study of blood T cell repertoires in COVID-19. Assay used: immunoSEQ multiplex PCR; TCRdb lists only in-frame clones, some missing. The sample consists of 370,000 or so clones, over 75% of them appearing once. Sequencing used PBMCs or T cells enriched from blood (not recorded which). These receptors originate from a young man who had recovered from COVID-19. CDR3s include the opening cysteine and the closing phenylalanine or tryptophan. Each record gives: D gene, clone size, J gene, CDR3 length, V gene, CDR3 DNA, CDR3 protein. A D gene is named only where the DNA matches it firmly. Size is stated for part of the rows, as once, few or many counts, or as a class when the clone is expanded.

D gene: NA; clone size: NA; J gene: TRBJ1-2; CDR3 length: 13; V gene: TRBV7-2; CDR3 DNA: TGTGCCAGCAGCTTAGACAGTAACTATGGCTACACCTTC; CDR3 protein: CASSLDSNYGYTF
D gene: NA; clone size: NA; J gene: TRBJ1-2; CDR3 length: 13; V gene: TRBV6-5; CDR3 DNA: TGTGCCAGCAGCTATCTTAGGGGTGATGGCTACACCTTC; CDR3 protein: CASSYLRGDGYTF
D gene: NA; clone size: NA; J gene: TRBJ1-1; CDR3 length: 15; V gene: TRBV18; CDR3 DNA: TGTGCCAGCTCTACTAACACGGCCATGAACACTGAAGCTTTCTTT; CDR3 protein: CASSTNTAMNTEAFF
D gene: TRBD1; clone size: NA; J gene: TRBJ1-2; CDR3 length: 15; V gene: TRBV27; CDR3 DNA: TGTGCCAGCAGTCCCTGGACAGGGGTGGGGTATGGCTACACCTTC; CDR3 protein: CASSPWTGVGYGYTF
D gene: TRBD1; clone size: NA; J gene: TRBJ2-2; CDR3 length: 15; V gene: TRBV7-9; CDR3 DNA: TGTGCCAGCAGCAGACCGGACAGGGCCCCCGGGGAGCTGTTTTTT; CDR3 protein: CASSRPDRAPGELFF
D gene: NA; clone size: few; J gene: TRBJ1-4; CDR3 length: 15; V gene: TRBV4-2; CDR3 DNA: TGTGCCAGCAGCCATAACAGGGCGTCGGGGGAAAAACTGTTTTTT; CDR3 protein: CASSHNRASGEKLFF
D gene: NA; clone size: NA; J gene: TRBJ1-2; CDR3 length: 13; V gene: TRBV21-1; CDR3 DNA: TGTGCCAGAGCCTTGGGGACAGATCAACGCTACACCTTC; CDR3 protein: CARALGTDQRYTF
D gene: TRBD1; clone size: once; J gene: TRBJ1-2; CDR3 length: 14; V gene: TRBV10-3; CDR3 DNA: TGTGCCATCAGTGAGCCCAGCAGGGGGCCAGGCTACACCTTC; CDR3 protein: CAISEPSRGPGYTF
D gene: NA; clone size: NA; J gene: TRBJ2-7; CDR3 length: 12; V gene: TRBV5-4; CDR3 DNA: TGTGCCAGCAGCAGGGGTCCGGGTGAGCAGTACTTC; CDR3 protein: CASSRGPGEQYF
D gene: TRBD2; clone size: NA; J gene: TRBJ2-2; CDR3 length: 14; V gene: TRBV6-2/TRBV6-3; CDR3 DNA: TGTGCCAGCAGTTACTCGGCGGGGGCCGGGGAGCTGTTTTTT; CDR3 protein: CASSYSAGAGELFF
D gene: TRBD1; clone size: NA; J gene: TRBJ1-1; CDR3 length: 13; V gene: TRBV4-2; CDR3 DNA: TGTGCCAGCAGCCCAGGACAGGGTGTGGAAGCTTTCTTT; CDR3 protein: CASSPGQGVEAFF
D gene: NA; clone size: NA; J gene: TRBJ2-7; CDR3 length: 12; V gene: TRBV5-1; CDR3 DNA: TGCGCCAGCAGCTTGGTCGCCTACGAGCAGTACTTC; CDR3 protein: CASSLVAYEQYF
D gene: TRBD1; clone size: NA; J gene: TRBJ2-5; CDR3 length: 16; V gene: TRBV5-1; CDR3 DNA: TGCGCCAGCAGCTTGGCCCCAGGGGGTATTGCAGAGACCCAGTACTTC; CDR3 protein: CASSLAPGGIAETQYF